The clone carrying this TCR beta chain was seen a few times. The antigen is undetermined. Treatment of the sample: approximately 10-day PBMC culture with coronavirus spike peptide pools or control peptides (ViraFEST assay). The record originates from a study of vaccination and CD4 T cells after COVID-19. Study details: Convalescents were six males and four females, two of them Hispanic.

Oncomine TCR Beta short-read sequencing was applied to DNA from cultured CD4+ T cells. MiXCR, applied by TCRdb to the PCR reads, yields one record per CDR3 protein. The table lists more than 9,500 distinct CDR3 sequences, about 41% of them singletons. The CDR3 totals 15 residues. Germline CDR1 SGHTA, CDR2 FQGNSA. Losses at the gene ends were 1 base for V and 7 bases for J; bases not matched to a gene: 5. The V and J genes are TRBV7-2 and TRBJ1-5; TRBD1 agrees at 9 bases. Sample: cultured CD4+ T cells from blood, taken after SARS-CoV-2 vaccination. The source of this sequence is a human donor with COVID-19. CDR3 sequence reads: CASSLEGQGYQPQHF. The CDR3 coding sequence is TGTGCCAGCAGCTTAGAGGGACAGGGCTACCAGCCCCAGCATTTT. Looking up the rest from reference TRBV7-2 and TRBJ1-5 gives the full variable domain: GAGVSQSPSNKVTEKGKDVELRCDPISGHTALYWYRQSLGQGLEFLIYFQGNSAPDKSGLPSDRFSAERTGGSVSTLTIQRTQQEDSAVYLCASSLEGQGYQPQHFGDGTRLSIL.